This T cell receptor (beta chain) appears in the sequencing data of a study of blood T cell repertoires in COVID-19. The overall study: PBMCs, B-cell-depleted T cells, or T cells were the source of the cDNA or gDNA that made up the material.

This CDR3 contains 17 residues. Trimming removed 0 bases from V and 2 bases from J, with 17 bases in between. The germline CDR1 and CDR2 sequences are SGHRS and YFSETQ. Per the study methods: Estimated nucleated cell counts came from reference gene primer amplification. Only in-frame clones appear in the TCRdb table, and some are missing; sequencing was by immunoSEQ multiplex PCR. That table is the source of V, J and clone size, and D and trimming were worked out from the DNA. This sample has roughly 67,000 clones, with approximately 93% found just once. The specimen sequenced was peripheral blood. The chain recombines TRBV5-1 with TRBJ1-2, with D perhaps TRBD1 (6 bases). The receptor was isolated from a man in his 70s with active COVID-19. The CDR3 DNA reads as TGCGCCAGCAGCTTGGCCACAGGGAGTAGGGCGAACTATGGCTACACCTTC. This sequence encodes CASSLATGSRANYGYTF.